This T cell receptor beta chain derives from a study of Ad26.COV2.S vaccination and SARS-CoV-2 variants. For the study at large: Of the COV1001 trial arms, the Ad26.COV2.S arm included the donor.

Treatment: over 15 received Ad26.COV2.S at low or high dose, single or two shots; about 5 received placebo; per-sample allocation not given. Repertoires come from day 63 after the first vaccine or placebo injection. Germline values: CDR1 GTSNPN, CDR2 SVGIG (reference sequence). The CDR3 loop spans 14 amino acids. V was shortened by 5 bases and J by 0 bases, with 10 bases between the two germline ends. This clone was detected only once. Method: immunoSEQ multiplex PCR; TCRdb's copy keeps in-frame clones and lacks some. The sample contains 400,000 or so clones, 70% to 90% of which appear only once. The V call is TRBV30, the J call TRBJ2-2; the D gene is possibly TRBD2 (6 bases). The sequence came from a person aged 18-65 years who received the Ad26.COV2.S COVID-19 vaccine or a placebo. Sequenced here: peripheral blood, sampled in a trial of Ad26.COV2.S vaccine versus placebo. The CDR3 protein is CAWGRLTNTGELFF. CDR3 bases: TGTGCCTGGGGGAGGCTTACGAACACCGGGGAGCTGTTTTTT.